Below are 8 T cell receptor beta chains sequenced from a single sample in a study of T cell responses to AZD1222 COVID-19 vaccine. Profiling relied on immunoSEQ multiplex PCR, and the TCRdb table lists in-frame clones only, not all of them. The sample records 150,000 to 200,000 clones, around 90% being singletons. The material sequenced was peripheral blood, taken 28 days after the second AZD1222 dose. The receptors stem from an adult who received the AZD1222 COVID-19 vaccine.

The chain carries TRBV3-1 (or the pseudogene TRBV3-2) and TRBJ1-4; D remains ambiguous. V lost 2 bases and J lost 5, with 9 bases in between. Germline V CDR1 and CDR2: LGHDT, YNNKEL (reference sequence). The CDR3 runs 14 residues. The chain's CDR3 is CASSQRTMNEKLFF. Written as DNA, the CDR3 is TGTGCCAGCAGCCAACGGACGATGAATGAAAAACTGTTTTTT.

The gene calls are TRBV27 and TRBJ2-7; D is perhaps TRBD1 (5 bases). The length of the CDR3 is 14 residues. Trimming shortened V by 6 bases and J by 0 bases, and 12 bases separated the two germline ends. Germline values: CDR1 MNHEY, CDR2 SMNVEV (reference sequence). CDR3 nucleotides: TGTGCCAGCAGAGGATGGGGCAGCTCCTACGAGCAGTACTTC. Translation: CASRGWGSSYEQYF.

This chain links TRBV5-1 with TRBJ2-7; D is uncertain. The CDR3 is 11 amino acids. V shed 3 bases and J shed 6 bases, with 7 bases lying between them. The V gene's germline CDR1 is SGHRS and CDR2 YFSETQ. The CDR3 DNA follows: TGCGCCAGCAGCTCTGGTGGCGAGCAGTACTTC. Its translation is CASSSGGEQYF.

The rearrangement joins TRBV12-3 or TRBV12-4 to TRBJ2-7; D is ambiguous. Trimming left V 4 bases short and J 5 bases short, with 9 bases between. CDR3 length: 12 residues. The CDR3 loop reads CASSSSTHEQYF. DNA of the CDR3: TGTGCCAGCAGTTCGAGTACCCACGAGCAGTACTTC.

The J gene is TRBJ2-5, the V gene TRBV6-5, with D possibly being TRBD1 or TRBD2 (5 bases each). V was trimmed by 5 bases and J by 6 bases, leaving 13 bases between them. The CDR3 covers 13 residues. CDR1 is MNHEY and CDR2 is SVGAGI in the germline V gene. CDR3 region: CASSPGRGQTQYF. Here the CDR3 DNA reads TGTGCCAGCAGTCCCGGCCGGGGCCAGACCCAGTACTTC.

The chain combines TRBV6-5 with TRBJ1-5, with TRBD1 matching 7 bases. The ends lost 5 bases at V and 4 bases at J; junction bases unmatched: 8. CDR1 is MNHEY, CDR2 SVGAGI, per germline. CDR3 size: 15 residues. In DNA form, the CDR3 reads TGTGCCAGCAGTCGAACGGGACAGACTAATCAGCCCCAGCATTTT. Protein product: CASSRTGQTNQPQHF.

This rearrangement joins TRBV6-2 or TRBV6-3 to TRBJ1-3; a weak D match, TRBD1 (6 bases). Trimming took off 6 bases at V and 0 bases at J, with 15 bases between the two ends. Germline-derived CDR1 and CDR2 are MNHEY and SVGEGT. This CDR3 is built from 16 residues. As DNA, the CDR3 is TGTGCCAGCAGCCCTCTACAGGGCCTCTCTGGAAACACCATATATTTT. Residues: CASSPLQGLSGNTIYF.

Only one count was recorded for this clone. The V gene is TRBV30, the J gene TRBJ2-6; TRBD1 agrees at 11 bases. The CDR3 has 16 amino acids. With V trimmed by 8 bases and J by 0 bases, 6 bases remained unmatched. Germline CDR1 GTSNPN, CDR2 SVGIG (reference sequence). DNA for the CDR3: TGTGCCGGAGGGACAGGGGGTAACTCTGGGGCCAACGTCCTGACTTTC. Translation: CAGGTGGNSGANVLTF. Full variable domain (remainder filled in from reference TRBV30 and TRBJ2-6): SQTIHQWPATLVQPVGSPLSLECTVEGTSNPNLYWYRQAAGRGLQLLFYSVGIGQISSEVPQNLSASRPQDRQFILSSKKLLLSDSGFYLCAGGTGGNSGANVLTFGAGSRLTVL.